This TCR beta chain was identified in a study of blood T cell repertoires in COVID-19. As for the study in general: Acute and convalescent COVID-19 samples came from the United States, Italy and Spain. Sources were T cells, B-cell-depleted T cells, or PBMCs; the material itself was cDNA or gDNA.

In the original analysis: Reference gene primers were amplified, and this amplification served to estimate nucleated cell counts. This table comes from immunoSEQ multiplex PCR, and its TCRdb copy is limited to in-frame clones, with some not included. That table gives V, J and clone size, and the DNA gave D and trimming. The table lists some 200,000 clones, around 85% of them singletons, with more than 8% in the top ten. The CDR3 consists of 15 residues. Deletions cut 2 bases from V and 6 bases from J, with 17 bases between. Germline assignment: CDR1 MNHEY and CDR2 SVGEGT. The receptor was isolated from an elderly woman with acute or convalescent COVID-19. The sequenced sample was peripheral blood. This chain connects TRBV6-2 or TRBV6-3 to TRBJ2-7, with D perhaps matching TRBD2 (5 bases). The CDR3 DNA follows: TGTGCCAGCAGTTACGCCCGGGAACTCGGTCGCGAGCAGTACTTC. Its protein is CASSYARELGREQYF.